The following is a T cell receptor beta chain sequence with its context. There are a few counts of this clonotype. Its antigen has not been determined. The sample holds no much larger clone one base away, and base qualities are not on file. The CDR3 contains 14 residues, cysteine and phenylalanine counted. The sequence is cut down to CDR3 DNA, 42 bases in frame from base 1. V drops 4 bases and J drops 4 bases, leaving 14 bases in between. CDR1 and CDR2 are read off the germline V gene as MGHRA and YSYEKL. This record comes from a study of yellow fever vaccine responses in identical twins (dated by TCRdb to between 2017 and 2018). Describing the broader study: Focusing on identical twins, the study followed the T cell clones that responded to the vaccine, and did so with precision.

Libraries were constructed by RT-PCR. For sequencing, an Illumina HiSeq 2500 was employed. The public reads were reprocessed in TCRdb via fastp at Q25 and MiXCR, keeping in-frame beta chains. Rows with a matching CDR3 protein are joined into one entry that keeps the most common DNA and genes. The sample profile shows roughly 1,200 distinct CDR3 sequences; about 82% of them were found once. Approximately 9.9% of the sample belongs to the ten largest clones. The research as a whole found: According to the authors, the vaccine-induced T cell response in identical twins seemed to be partly convergent and partly specific to each individual.

The V and J genes are TRBV4-1 and TRBJ2-7; no D gene call is confident. Specimen: T cells from blood (PBMCs), unsorted or a sorted subset (not recorded which), collected before or after yellow fever vaccination (not recorded which). The source is a woman aged 18-35 years who received the yellow fever vaccine. Donor details come from another sample of the same person, matched by shared clones. The DNA sequence is as follows: TGCGCCAGCAGCCGAGAATTGGACGGTTACGAGCAGTACTTC. This sequence encodes CASSRELDGYEQYF.